Following are 26 T cell receptor beta chains from one sample sequenced in a study of blood T cell repertoires in COVID-19. Clones were read by immunoSEQ multiplex PCR, and TCRdb kept only the in-frame ones, dropping some. The sample includes 210,000 or so clones, roughly 90% of them seen just once. The sample consisted of peripheral blood. These receptors came from an older woman with acute or convalescent COVID-19.

The chain has TRBV7-8 and TRBJ1-3; D is undetermined. The V end was cut by 3 bases, the J end by 0 bases, with 9 bases between. Germline values: CDR1 SGHVS, CDR2 FQNEAQ. This CDR3 spans 15 amino acids. CDR3 protein: CASSFAGSSGNTIYF. DNA of the CDR3: TGTGCCAGCAGCTTCGCAGGATCCTCTGGAAACACCATATATTTT. The whole variable domain, remainder taken from reference TRBV7-8 and TRBJ1-3, is GAGVSQSPRYKVAKRGQDVALRCDPISGHVSLFWYQQALGQGPEFLTYFQNEAQLDKSGLPSDRFFAERPEGSVSTLKIQRTQQEDSAVYLCASSFAGSSGNTIYFGEGSWLTVV.

V is TRBV4-3 and J is TRBJ2-1; D may be TRBD2 (6 bases). The CDR3 has 14 amino acids. Germline assignment: CDR1 LGHNA and CDR2 YSLEER. V dropped 1 base and J dropped 7 bases, with 11 bases sitting between them. The CDR3 protein is CASSQVPGRNEQFF. The CDR3 region has the DNA TGCGCCAGCAGCCAAGTACCCGGGAGAAATGAGCAGTTCTTC.

The chain is built from TRBV5-4 and TRBJ2-1, with 12 bases matching TRBD2. With V trimmed by 1 base and J by 9 bases, 5 bases remained unmatched. Germline V lookup: CDR1 SGHNT, CDR2 YYREEE (reference sequence). This CDR3 has 15 residues. CDR3 amino acids: CASSLRTSGTTEQFF. For the CDR3, the DNA is TGTGCCAGCAGCTTGCGGACTAGCGGGACCACTGAGCAGTTCTTC. Full variable domain (missing parts from reference TRBV5-4 and TRBJ2-1): ETGVTQSPTHLIKTRGQQVTLRCSSQSGHNTVSWYQQALGQGPQFIFQYYREEENGRGNFPPRFSGLQFPNYSSELNVNALELDDSALYLCASSLRTSGTTEQFFGPGTRLTVL.

V gene TRBV10-3 combines with J gene TRBJ1-2; TRBD1 aligns across 7 bases. Looked up from germline, CDR1 is ENHRY and CDR2 is SYGVKD. V lost 2 bases, J lost 2 bases, and 11 bases stayed unmatched. This CDR3 comprises 17 residues. The DNA for the CDR3 is TGTGCCATCAGTGAGGGCAGGGCAGGGGGTAACAACTATGGCTACACCTTC. It translates to CAISEGRAGGNNYGYTF.

J is TRBJ2-5 and V is TRBV11-2; D is uncertain. V lost 1 base to trimming and J lost 5 bases, with 8 bases between them. This CDR3 spans 13 amino acids. The V gene's germline CDR1 is SGHAT and CDR2 FQNNGV. Written as DNA, the CDR3 is TGTGCCAGCAGCTTAGTCTCGAGGGAGACCCAGTACTTC. This sequence encodes CASSLVSRETQYF.

The chain carries TRBV11-2 and TRBJ2-5; 7 nucleotides line up with TRBD1. Germline V gene data show CDR1 as SGHAT and CDR2 as FQNNGV. V was pared by 5 bases and J by 3 bases, with 6 bases of the junction left unmatched. The CDR3 has 14 residues. The CDR3 sequence is CASSRRQGKETQYF. The CDR3 nucleotides read TGTGCCAGCAGCCGCAGACAGGGAAAAGAGACCCAGTACTTC.

The rearrangement joins TRBV18 to TRBJ2-1, with 8 bases matching TRBD1. With 3 bases clipped from V and 3 bases from J, the junction kept 4 bases outside the gene matches. The germline CDR1 and CDR2 sequences are KGHSH and LQKENI. The CDR3 is 15 amino acids. CDR3 sequence reads: CASSPSTGGYNEQFF. DNA of the CDR3: TGTGCCAGCTCACCGTCCACAGGGGGCTACAATGAGCAGTTCTTC.

V and J are TRBV19 and TRBJ2-2; D not certain. Per the germline V gene, CDR1 is LNHDA and CDR2 is SQIVND (reference sequence). The V end lost 3 bases, the J end lost 5 bases, and 7 bases lay between the germline ends. The CDR3 is 13 residues long. The CDR3 DNA follows: TGTGCCAGTAGTATGTCGGTGACCGGGGAGCTGTTTTTT. It specifies CASSMSVTGELFF.

This clone occurred many times. CDR3 loop: CASSQVGGRTGELFF. In nucleotides, the CDR3 is TGCGCCAGCAGCCAAGTCGGGGGGCGCACCGGGGAGCTGTTTTTT. The chain employs TRBV4-1 and TRBJ2-2, with a weak D call TRBD2 (7 bases). Trimming stripped 1 base from V and 4 bases from J, with 10 bases between. Germline CDR1 reads MGHRA; CDR2 reads YSYEKL. This CDR3 spans 15 amino acids.

This clone has a single count. The V and J genes are TRBV14 and TRBJ2-4, with D perhaps TRBD2 (6 bases). With 0 bases removed from V and 6 bases from J, the gap between germline ends came to 9 bases. Germline lookup yields CDR1 SGHDN and CDR2 FVKESK. The length of the CDR3 is 14 residues. The CDR3 nucleotides are TGTGCCAGCAGCCAAGATCGACTAGTAAACATTCAGTACTTC. This translates into CASSQDRLVNIQYF.

The J gene is TRBJ2-7, the V gene TRBV24-1; the D gene is possibly TRBD1 (6 bases). This CDR3 has 14 amino acids. V was shortened by 9 bases and J by 0 bases, with 14 bases between the two germline ends. CDR1 and CDR2 (germline): KGHDR, SFDVKD. Written as DNA, the CDR3 is TGTGCCACCTCAGGGGCAGACAACTCCTACGAGCAGTACTTC. It codes for CATSGADNSYEQYF.

The table lists this clone with a few counts. CDR3 sequence reads: CASSFEASGSRDEQFF. The CDR3 nucleotides read TGTGCCAGCAGCTTTGAGGCTAGCGGGAGTCGGGATGAGCAGTTCTTC. This sequence joins TRBV11-3 and TRBJ2-1, with TRBD2 identical over 10 bases. The V and J ends lost 3 bases and 8 bases, in that order; junction bases with no gene match: 10. The CDR3 runs to 16 residues. Per germline, CDR1 SGHNT and CDR2 YENEEA.

This clone showed up just once. The rearrangement joins TRBV5-5 to TRBJ1-1; D is unclear. Germline-derived CDR1 and CDR2 are SGHKS and YYEKEE (reference sequence). Trimming removed 2 bases from V and 5 bases from J, with 10 bases in between. The CDR3 consists of 13 residues. The CDR3 loop is CASSLGGRTEAFF. CDR3 nucleotides: TGTGCCAGCAGCTTAGGAGGGAGAACTGAAGCTTTCTTT. The full variable domain, with the rest looked up from reference TRBV5-5 and TRBJ1-1, is DAGVTQSPTHLIKTRGQQVTLRCSPISGHKSVSWYQQVLGQGPQFIFQYYEKEERGRGNFPDRFSARQFPNYSSELNVNALLLGDSALYLCASSLGGRTEAFFGQGTRLTVV.

The chain employs TRBV2 and TRBJ2-3; 8 nucleotides line up with TRBD2. The CDR3 has 13 amino acids. J gave up 7 bases and V 4 bases, and 4 bases lay outside the gene matches. Germline V gives CDR1 SNHLY, CDR2 FYNNEI. CDR3 DNA: TGTGCCAGCAGTGGGATAGCGGGGAATACGCAGTATTTT. Encoded protein: CASSGIAGNTQYF.

This chain joins TRBV27 and TRBJ2-2; tentatively, D is TRBD2 (6 bases). From germline, CDR1 is MNHEY and CDR2 SMNVEV (reference sequence). Trimming took off 3 bases at V and 7 bases at J, with 21 bases between the two ends. The CDR3 has 17 amino acids. The CDR3 DNA sequence: TGTGCCAGCAGTTTGCGTTTTGTCGGGAGAGCTGTCGGGGAGCTGTTTTTT. Its protein is CASSLRFVGRAVGELFF.

The genes are TRBV25-1 and TRBJ1-4; tentative D call: TRBD1 (5 bases). Germline V gene sequence: CDR1 MGHDK, CDR2 SYGVNS. Trimming cost V 8 bases and J 0 bases, with 19 bases left between them. The CDR3 consists of 17 residues. The CDR3 nucleotides read TGTGCCAGCGTCAAGGGGACCAGGGAGGCAACTAATGAAAAACTGTTTTTT. It is translated as CASVKGTREATNEKLFF.

This clone has more than one count but fewer than ten. This chain connects TRBV6-2 or TRBV6-3 to TRBJ2-7; TRBD2 matches at 7 bases. The CDR3 covers 14 residues. The V segment lost 6 bases and the J segment 3 bases; nucleotides outside the gene matches: 8. The germline gives CDR1 MNHEY, CDR2 SVGEGT. The CDR3 loop is CASSPVSGFYEQYF. For the CDR3, the DNA is TGTGCCAGCAGCCCGGTTAGCGGGTTCTACGAGCAGTACTTC.

The chain combines TRBV7-9 with TRBJ1-1; D remains ambiguous. This CDR3 region has 14 residues. Looked up from germline, CDR1 is SEHNR and CDR2 is FQNEAQ (reference sequence). V gave up 7 bases and J gave up 0 bases, with 12 bases separating them. CDR3 nucleotides: TGTGCCAGCACCTTGGAACAGTTGAACACTGAAGCTTTCTTT. This translates into CASTLEQLNTEAFF. Complete variable domain (other parts from reference TRBV7-9 and TRBJ1-1): DTGVSQNPRHKITKRGQNVTFRCDPISEHNRLYWYRQTLGQGPEFLTYFQNEAQLEKSRLLSDRFSAERPKGSFSTLEIQRTEQGDSAMYLCASTLEQLNTEAFFGQGTRLTVV.

V and J are TRBV5-5 and TRBJ2-7; D uncertain. The CDR3 has 12 amino acids. V lost 4 bases and J lost 4, with 9 bases in between. Germline assignment: CDR1 SGHKS and CDR2 YYEKEE (reference sequence). The CDR3 DNA reads as TGTGCCAGCAGCCCAACTGATTACGAGCAGTACTTC. This codes for CASSPTDYEQYF.

The J gene is TRBJ1-2, the V gene TRBV19; D unclear. V shed 4 bases and J shed 0 bases, with 12 bases lying between them. This CDR3 has 15 amino acids. In germline, CDR1 is LNHDA, CDR2 SQIVND (reference sequence). CDR3 nucleotide sequence: TGTGCCAGTAGTAAGGAGGGCGGAGCTAACTATGGCTACACCTTC. It yields the protein CASSKEGGANYGYTF.

This chain uses TRBV3-1 (or the pseudogene TRBV3-2) with TRBJ2-3; perhaps TRBD1 as D (6 bases). The V end was cut by 5 bases, the J end by 0 bases, with 15 bases between. The CDR3 loop spans 16 amino acids. Germline V gives CDR1 LGHDT, CDR2 YNNKEL (reference sequence). The CDR3 sequence: CASSAPGTKSTDTQYF. Written as DNA, the CDR3 is TGTGCCAGCAGCGCCCCGGGGACAAAAAGCACAGATACGCAGTATTTT.

The chain carries TRBV19 and TRBJ2-1; 9 bases are a match to TRBD2. The CDR3 sequence is 15 residues long. The V gene end was trimmed by 4 bases and the J gene end by 6 bases; junction bases not matched to a gene: 7. CDR1 LNHDA and CDR2 SQIVND come from the germline V gene (reference sequence). Here the CDR3 reads CASSTNSGRFNEQFF. For the CDR3, the DNA is TGTGCCAGTAGTACCAATAGCGGGAGATTCAATGAGCAGTTCTTC.

V usage is TRBV12-5 and J usage is TRBJ1-4; D gene unclear. The CDR3 is made up of 11 amino acids. Trimming took 6 bases from V and 5 from J, leaving 4 bases between them. Germline loops: CDR1 LGHNT, CDR2 FRNRAP. The CDR3 DNA follows: TGTGCTAGTGGCCTGAATGAAAAACTGTTTTTT. It specifies CASGLNEKLFF.

J is TRBJ1-4 and V is TRBV6-2 or TRBV6-3; the match to TRBD1 covers 7 bases. After removal of 5 bases from V and 6 bases from J, the junction contained 9 bases not matched to a gene. This CDR3 is built from 15 residues. Germline values: CDR1 MNHEY, CDR2 SVGEGT. The CDR3 DNA reads TGTGCCAGCAGTCCCTGGACAGGACGTGATGAAAAACTGTTTTTT. Amino acid sequence: CASSPWTGRDEKLFF.

The chain carries TRBV7-2 and TRBJ2-3; a possible D gene is TRBD1 (5 bases). The CDR3 length is 12 residues. Germline CDR1 reads SGHTA; CDR2 reads FQGNSA. V shed 5 bases and J shed 11 bases, with 14 bases lying between them. The CDR3 nucleotides read TGTGCCAGCAGCCCAGGACATCCTCTGCAGTATTTT. Translated, it gives CASSPGHPLQYF.

About this clone: Because the CDR3's place on the DNA is in doubt, the DNA is left out and the CDR3 is given as listed by TCRdb. The V call is TRBV12-3 or TRBV12-4, the J call TRBJ2-2; no DNA check was done on the table's D call, TRBD2. The CDR3 is 13 amino acids long, termini counted. The chain's CDR3 is CASSSSVTGELFF.